This is a list of T cell receptor beta chains from one sample in a study of T cell changes during pregnancy in multiple sclerosis. This table comes from immunoSEQ multiplex PCR, and its TCRdb copy is limited to in-frame clones, with some not included. The sample lists more than 55,000 clones; less than 95% were seen once. This specimen consisted of peripheral blood, obtained in the third trimester of pregnancy. These receptors were obtained from a female donor in good health, enrolled as a control in a pregnancy study. Each CDR3 is given with its conserved first and last residue. A D gene is named only where the DNA matches it firmly. Clone size is stated in some rows and not others, as once, few, many or a class when expanded.

V gene: TRBV6-6
CDR3 length: 15
clone size: NA
D gene: TRBD2
J gene: TRBJ2-5
CDR3 protein: CASSSGLAGEETQYF
CDR3 DNA: TGTGCCAGCAGCTCGGGACTAGCGGGGGAAGAGACCCAGTACTTC

V gene: TRBV30
CDR3 length: 15
clone size: NA
D gene: NA
J gene: TRBJ2-3
CDR3 protein: CAWSVGTPGTDTQYF
CDR3 DNA: TGTGCCTGGAGTGTAGGGACTCCGGGTACAGATACGCAGTATTTT

V gene: TRBV15
CDR3 length: 15
clone size: NA
D gene: TRBD2
J gene: TRBJ2-1
CDR3 protein: CATSRVSSGSSEQFF
CDR3 DNA: TGTGCCACCAGCAGAGTAAGTAGCGGGAGTAGTGAGCAGTTCTTC

V gene: TRBV7-2
CDR3 length: 14
clone size: NA
D gene: NA
J gene: TRBJ2-7
CDR3 protein: CASSLRFPDYEQYF
CDR3 DNA: TGTGCCAGCAGCTTGCGCTTCCCCGACTACGAGCAGTACTTC

V gene: TRBV11-3
CDR3 length: 15
clone size: NA
D gene: TRBD1
J gene: TRBJ1-1
CDR3 protein: CASSPLQGADTEAFF
CDR3 DNA: TGTGCCAGCAGCCCTCTACAGGGGGCGGACACTGAAGCTTTCTTT

V gene: TRBV19
CDR3 length: 14
clone size: NA
D gene: NA
J gene: TRBJ1-5
CDR3 protein: CATRGGFSNQPQHF
CDR3 DNA: TGTGCCACCCGGGGGGGATTTAGCAATCAGCCCCAGCATTTT

V gene: TRBV5-4
CDR3 length: 14
clone size: once
D gene: NA
J gene: TRBJ1-5
CDR3 protein: CASSIQGSAQPQHF
CDR3 DNA: TGTGCCAGCAGTATACAGGGTTCGGCTCAGCCCCAGCATTTT

V gene: TRBV29-1
CDR3 length: 12
clone size: NA
D gene: TRBD2
J gene: TRBJ2-7
CDR3 protein: CSVGLAGYEQYF
CDR3 DNA: TGCAGCGTTGGTCTAGCGGGGTACGAGCAGTACTTC

V gene: TRBV27
CDR3 length: 14
clone size: few
D gene: NA
J gene: TRBJ2-1
CDR3 protein: CASSQGPSYNEQFF
CDR3 DNA: TGTGCCAGCAGTCAGGGGCCCTCCTACAATGAGCAGTTCTTC

V gene: TRBV2
CDR3 length: 16
clone size: NA
D gene: TRBD1
J gene: TRBJ1-5
CDR3 protein: CASNKDRGISNQPQHF
CDR3 DNA: TGTGCCAGCAACAAGGACAGGGGTATAAGCAATCAGCCCCAGCATTTT

V gene: TRBV6-5
CDR3 length: 15
clone size: NA
D gene: TRBD2
J gene: TRBJ2-1
CDR3 protein: CASRDGLGVYNEQFF
CDR3 DNA: TGTGCCAGCAGAGACGGACTAGGGGTCTACAATGAGCAGTTCTTC

V gene: TRBV28
CDR3 length: 12
clone size: many
D gene: NA
J gene: TRBJ2-3
CDR3 protein: CASTRFTDTQYF
CDR3 DNA: TGTGCCAGCACCAGATTTACAGATACGCAGTATTTT

V gene: TRBV27
CDR3 length: 18
clone size: NA
D gene: NA
J gene: TRBJ2-7
CDR3 protein: CASSLRANRGLVSYEQYF
CDR3 DNA: TGTGCCAGCAGTTTAAGGGCGAATCGGGGACTGGTCTCCTACGAGCAGTACTTC

V gene: TRBV27
CDR3 length: 14
clone size: NA
D gene: TRBD1
J gene: TRBJ1-2
CDR3 protein: CASSPTGGLGGYTF
CDR3 DNA: TGTGCCAGCAGTCCTACAGGGGGCTTGGGTGGCTACACCTTC

V gene: TRBV27
CDR3 length: 15
clone size: NA
D gene: NA
J gene: TRBJ1-2
CDR3 protein: CASSFLTRANYGYTF
CDR3 DNA: TGTGCCAGCAGTTTCCTCACCAGGGCTAACTATGGCTACACCTTC

V gene: TRBV27
CDR3 length: 14
clone size: medium-sized
D gene: TRBD1
J gene: TRBJ2-7
CDR3 protein: CASSLQGANYEQYF
CDR3 DNA: TGTGCCAGCAGTCTACAGGGGGCAAACTACGAGCAGTACTTC

V gene: TRBV4-3
CDR3 length: 18
clone size: few
D gene: TRBD2
J gene: TRBJ2-3
CDR3 protein: CASSQDGSGRGGLDTQYF
CDR3 DNA: TGCGCCAGCAGCCAAGATGGGTCCGGGCGGGGGGGCTTAGATACGCAGTATTTT

V gene: TRBV29-1
CDR3 length: 13
clone size: few
D gene: TRBD1
J gene: TRBJ2-7
CDR3 protein: CSVEADRGREQYF
CDR3 DNA: TGCAGCGTTGAGGCTGACAGGGGAAGGGAGCAGTACTTC

V gene: TRBV27
CDR3 length: 15
clone size: NA
D gene: TRBD2
J gene: TRBJ2-3
CDR3 protein: CASSLGRASTDTQYF
CDR3 DNA: TGTGCCAGCAGTTTGGGGAGGGCTAGCACAGATACGCAGTATTTT

V gene: TRBV9
CDR3 length: 19
clone size: NA
D gene: TRBD2
J gene: TRBJ2-1
CDR3 protein: CASSGRALAGTRDRGEQFF
CDR3 DNA: TGTGCCAGCAGCGGGAGGGCCCTGGCCGGGACTAGGGACCGTGGGGAGCAGTTCTTC

V gene: TRBV27
CDR3 length: 14
clone size: NA
D gene: NA
J gene: TRBJ1-1
CDR3 protein: CASSLPGSNTEAFF
CDR3 DNA: TGTGCCAGCAGTTTACCAGGTTCGAACACTGAAGCTTTCTTT

V gene: TRBV6-5
CDR3 length: 12
clone size: NA
D gene: NA
J gene: TRBJ1-6
CDR3 protein: CASSLSREPLHF
CDR3 DNA: TGTGCCAGCAGCTTATCCAGGGAACCCCTCCACTTT

V gene: TRBV4-1
CDR3 length: 15
clone size: once
D gene: NA
J gene: TRBJ2-1
CDR3 protein: CASSQGLSSYNEQFF
CDR3 DNA: TGCGCCAGCAGCCAAGGTCTGAGCTCCTACAATGAGCAGTTCTTC

V gene: TRBV5-8
CDR3 length: 13
clone size: few
D gene: TRBD1
J gene: TRBJ1-2
CDR3 protein: CASSFDRGHGYTF
CDR3 DNA: TGTGCCAGCAGCTTTGACAGGGGGCATGGCTACACCTTC

V gene: TRBV5-1
CDR3 length: 15
clone size: NA
D gene: NA
J gene: TRBJ2-7
CDR3 protein: CASSLGRGSSYEQYF
CDR3 DNA: TGCGCCAGCAGCTTGGGTAGGGGGAGCTCCTACGAGCAGTACTTC

V gene: TRBV7-8
CDR3 length: 15
clone size: NA
D gene: TRBD2
J gene: TRBJ2-5
CDR3 protein: CASSPKRTSWETQYF
CDR3 DNA: TGTGCCAGCAGCCCGAAAAGGACTAGCTGGGAGACCCAGTACTTC

V gene: TRBV19
CDR3 length: 16
clone size: NA
D gene: NA
J gene: TRBJ1-2
CDR3 protein: CASGKGTPTNIYGYTF
CDR3 DNA: TGTGCGTCTGGAAAAGGGACTCCTACAAATATCTATGGCTACACCTTC

V gene: TRBV2
CDR3 length: 15
clone size: once
D gene: TRBD2
J gene: TRBJ2-7
CDR3 protein: CASSVLAGRSYEQYF
CDR3 DNA: TGTGCCAGCAGTGTACTAGCGGGAAGGTCCTACGAGCAGTACTTC

V gene: TRBV5-4
CDR3 length: 16
clone size: NA
D gene: NA
J gene: TRBJ2-3
CDR3 protein: CASSAQGIYSADTQYF
CDR3 DNA: TGTGCCAGCAGCGCTCAGGGAATTTATTCGGCAGATACGCAGTATTTT

V gene: TRBV7-6
CDR3 length: 18
clone size: NA
D gene: TRBD1
J gene: TRBJ2-6
CDR3 protein: CASSLRDRVFSGSNVLTF
CDR3 DNA: TGTGCCAGCAGCTTAAGGGACAGGGTATTCTCTGGTTCCAACGTCCTGACTTTC

V gene: TRBV7-6
CDR3 length: 17
clone size: NA
D gene: TRBD2
J gene: TRBJ2-3
CDR3 protein: CASSLRASGGFADTQYF
CDR3 DNA: TGTGCCAGCAGCTTAAGGGCTAGCGGGGGATTTGCAGATACGCAGTATTTT

V gene: TRBV6-6
CDR3 length: 12
clone size: NA
D gene: NA
J gene: TRBJ2-7
CDR3 protein: CASKQRPYEQYF
CDR3 DNA: TGTGCCAGCAAGCAGCGGCCCTACGAGCAGTACTTC

V gene: TRBV5-6
CDR3 length: 15
clone size: NA
D gene: TRBD1
J gene: TRBJ1-1
CDR3 protein: CASSPYDRGLTEAFF
CDR3 DNA: TGTGCCAGCAGCCCGTACGACAGGGGGCTTACTGAAGCTTTCTTT

V gene: TRBV5-1
CDR3 length: 14
clone size: once
D gene: TRBD1
J gene: TRBJ1-5
CDR3 protein: CASSPDRGNQPQHF
CDR3 DNA: TGCGCCAGCTCACCCGACAGGGGCAATCAGCCCCAGCATTTT

V gene: TRBV11-2
CDR3 length: 12
clone size: NA
D gene: NA
J gene: TRBJ1-1
CDR3 protein: CASSIQVLSAFF
CDR3 DNA: TGTGCCAGCAGCATACAAGTCCTTTCAGCTTTCTTT

V gene: TRBV5-1
CDR3 length: 17
clone size: once
D gene: TRBD1
J gene: TRBJ2-1
CDR3 protein: CASSLGWGQGVAYEQFF
CDR3 DNA: TGCGCCAGCAGCTTGGGATGGGGACAGGGGGTGGCTTATGAGCAGTTCTTC

V gene: TRBV4-3
CDR3 length: 12
clone size: NA
D gene: NA
J gene: TRBJ1-6
CDR3 protein: CASSQERGTLHF
CDR3 DNA: TGCGCCAGCAGCCAGGAGCGAGGTACCCTCCACTTT

V gene: TRBV6-6
CDR3 length: 16
clone size: NA
D gene: NA
J gene: TRBJ2-3
CDR3 protein: CASSYGQRSSTDTQYF
CDR3 DNA: TGTGCCAGCAGTTACGGCCAGCGAAGTAGCACAGATACGCAGTATTTT

V gene: TRBV7-8
CDR3 length: 18
clone size: NA
D gene: TRBD2
J gene: TRBJ2-4
CDR3 protein: CASSLRMSSGQHKNIQYF
CDR3 DNA: TGTGCCAGCAGCTTAAGGATGTCTAGCGGGCAACACAAAAACATTCAGTACTTC

V gene: TRBV9
CDR3 length: 15
clone size: NA
D gene: TRBD2
J gene: TRBJ2-1
CDR3 protein: CASSVVLAGLNEQFF
CDR3 DNA: TGTGCCAGCAGCGTAGTCCTAGCGGGACTCAATGAGCAGTTCTTC

V gene: TRBV18
CDR3 length: 14
clone size: NA
D gene: TRBD1
J gene: TRBJ1-5
CDR3 protein: CASSMGQGNQPQHF
CDR3 DNA: TGTGCCAGCTCAATGGGACAGGGGAATCAGCCCCAGCATTTT

V gene: TRBV30
CDR3 length: 12
clone size: NA
D gene: TRBD1
J gene: TRBJ2-7
CDR3 protein: CAWTGGSYEQYF
CDR3 DNA: TGTGCCTGGACAGGGGGCTCCTACGAGCAGTACTTC

V gene: TRBV18
CDR3 length: 13
clone size: NA
D gene: NA
J gene: TRBJ2-7
CDR3 protein: CASSGFAGLEQYF
CDR3 DNA: TGTGCCAGCTCAGGGTTTGCGGGCCTCGAGCAGTACTTC

V gene: TRBV18
CDR3 length: 14
clone size: NA
D gene: NA
J gene: TRBJ1-1
CDR3 protein: CASSRGAGRAEAFF
CDR3 DNA: TGTGCCAGCTCCCGTGGAGCGGGGCGAGCTGAAGCTTTCTTT

V gene: TRBV4-3
CDR3 length: 16
clone size: NA
D gene: TRBD1
J gene: TRBJ2-1
CDR3 protein: CASSRNRDRGYDEQFF
CDR3 DNA: TGCGCCAGCAGCCGAAACCGGGACAGGGGGTACGATGAGCAGTTCTTC